The TCR beta chain described here comes from a study of blood T cells in healthy people across ages. Study-level points and caveats: Both naive CD4+ cell counts and diversity were greater in long-lived donors than in aged donors. Per million T cells, the diversity of TCR beta decreased roughly linearly as age advanced.

In the case of this clonotype: Antigen: not known.

All donors came from Russia, were Caucasian and healthy, and spanned ages about 6 to 100. Each sample yielded at least 5 micrograms of PBMC total RNA. Sample-barcoded 5' priming and a J-beta primer mix drove a second PCR of 7 to 11 cycles. TCRdb processed the 5' RACE reads anew with MiXCR; each CDR3 protein has one entry. The sample lists 780,000 or so distinct CDR3 sequences, about 61% occurring once. CDR1 LGHNT and CDR2 FRNRAP come from the germline V gene. V shed 0 bases and J shed 7 bases, with 6 bases lying between them. There are 12 residues in the CDR3. The sequence was obtained from a man aged 40-50 years in good health. Source material: blood. The rearrangement uses TRBV12-5 and TRBJ1-2, with unresolved D. The CDR3 loop reads CASGLVASGYTF. The CDR3 bases are TGTGCTAGTGGTTTGGTAGCGAGTGGCTACACCTTC.